This T cell receptor beta chain stems from a study of blood T cell repertoires in COVID-19. Overall study context: Samples taken during acute and convalescent COVID-19 were collected in the United States, Italy and Spain. From T cells, B-cell-depleted T cells, or PBMCs came the material, which was cDNA or gDNA.

This CDR3 comprises 13 residues. Trimming shortened V by 5 bases and J by 1 base, and 8 bases separated the two germline ends. CDR1 is MNHEY, CDR2 SVGAGI, per germline. This clone was detected only once. Original processing notes: Amplification of reference gene primers provided the estimated nucleated cell counts. Clones were sequenced by immunoSEQ multiplex PCR, and TCRdb holds only the in-frame ones, with some missing. V, J and clone size are those of that table, while D and trimming were read from the DNA. Of around 170,000 clones in the sample, 85% to 95% are singletons; the top ten hold 0.5% to 0.6%.

The rearrangement joins TRBV6-5 to TRBJ1-1; D is perhaps TRBD1 (5 bases). The receptor was isolated from a man between 45 and 60 years old with acute or convalescent COVID-19. Sequencing used peripheral blood. CDR3 residues: CASSLTENTEAFF. In DNA form, the CDR3 reads TGTGCCAGCAGTCTGACAGAGAACACTGAAGCTTTCTTT.